The clone carrying this TCR beta chain showed up just a few times. Its antigen is still unknown. This entry belongs to a study of CD8 T cells in ankylosing spondylitis. Study results and limitations: What seemed typical of ankylosing spondylitis blood was a TCR beta motif built from about 8 highly homologous variants. Both synovial fluid and blood in reactive arthritis had previously been reported to carry some motif variants.

The length of the CDR3 is 15 residues. V was trimmed by 9 bases and J by 0 bases, leaving 15 bases between them. Libraries for TCR beta were made by quantitative 5'-RACE with molecular barcodes. MiXCR was run by TCRdb on the 5' RACE reads, yielding one entry per CDR3 protein. The sample carries 150,000 to 200,000 distinct CDR3 sequences, 13% recorded once. The sequence was collected from a female donor with ankylosing spondylitis or in good health (not recorded which). Sequencing was carried out using blood, either unsorted or a sorted T cell fraction (not recorded which). The chain combines TRBV12-3 or TRBV12-4 with TRBJ1-5; perhaps TRBD1 as D (6 bases). The CDR3 here is CASMGAFHSNQPQHF. The CDR3 DNA reads TGTGCCAGTATGGGGGCGTTTCATAGCAATCAGCCCCAGCATTTT.